This TCR beta chain was captured in a study of blood T cells in healthy people across ages. Study-wide points: As age increased, TCR beta diversity per million T cells fell in a roughly linear fashion. Not knowing donor CMV status may have confounded expanded clonotype changes.

From germline, CDR1 is DFQATT and CDR2 SNEGSKA (reference sequence). The CDR3 totals 12 residues. With 5 bases removed from V and 4 bases from J, the gap between germline ends came to 10 bases. Sample-barcoded 5' priming and a J-beta primer mix drove a second PCR of 7 to 11 cycles. From the 5' RACE reads, TCRdb called clonotypes with MiXCR, one entry per CDR3 protein. The repertoire holds roughly 1.7 million distinct CDR3 sequences, with almost 35% as singletons. The extraction recovered at least 5.5 micrograms of total RNA per sample. Points on this clonotype: The antigen remains unidentified.

The TCR originated in a woman aged 25 to 39 in good health. The sequencing sample was made of blood. The chain links TRBV20-1 to TRBJ2-3, with a possible D match to TRBD2 (6 bases). CDR3 nucleotide sequence: TGCAGTGCTCGGAGGGATCCAGATACGCAGTATTTT. Translation gives CSARRDPDTQYF.